The entry that follows covers one TCR beta chain sequence. The antigen this receptor binds is unknown. Base qualities are not at hand, and no much larger clone is one base apart. With the immunoSEQ assay, which is a bias-controlled multiplex PCR relying on V- and J-specific primers, TCR beta CDR3 regions were amplified from genomic DNA. A proprietary barcode and Illumina adapter sequences were added to the CDR3 amplicons in a second PCR step. An Illumina MiSeq instrument was used for sequencing of the CDR3 libraries. The paper's processing steps were these. Export and quality control were done with immunoSEQ Analyzer 3.0, while downstream analyses used R Bioconductor and Immunarch. Only productive rearrangements within the normalized downsampled data set were used in the calculation of repertoire metrics. In the normalized cohort, a clonotype counted as pathologically expanded if the clonotype was larger than 5 templates. The Inverse Simpson Index served as the measure of repertoire diversity. The non-normalized data set was used for CMV-specificity analyses so that all clonotypes could be captured. TCRdb provides this immuneACCESS table in a form limited to in-frame rearrangements. Some clones are lacking; in checked studies, under half of them reflect an unresolved V gene, and why the rest are absent is not known. The DNA was the basis for D and trimming; V, J and clone size are from that table. A total of roughly 15,000 clones appear in this sample, approximately 87% of them only once. The top ten clones comprise about 2.5% of the sample.

These data are taken from a study of T cell clonotyping in hematopoietic cell transplantation (dated by TCRdb to the early 2020s). Describing the broader study: A total of 130 or so blood samples were collected in the study from roughly 33 consecutive transplant recipients and their related donors. Patients were recruited between September 2015 and early 2017 and followed until late 2020 or death.

Blood samples for TCR beta sequencing were provided by related transplant donors. Using Nuclei Lysis Solution, genomic DNA was extracted from unfractionated peripheral blood mononuclear cells that were either fresh or cryopreserved. Points the paper makes about the study in general: Just a small fraction of recipient repertoires overlapped with donor repertoires, and more than 97% appeared de novo at the given depth. Broader posttransplant TCR repertoire diversity was predicted by donor and pretransplant recipient Inverse Simpson Index values. Recipient TCR diversity fell after transplant, with pathologically expanded clonotypes rising progressively from day 30 to day 180. The sample size was limited and the cells went unsorted, which meant the CD4 and CD8 repertoire contributions could not be told apart.

Deletion took 0 bases off V and 1 base off J, with a span of 9 bases between the germline ends. CDR1 and CDR2, looked up from the germline V gene, are MNHEY and SVGAGI. The CDR3 runs 15 amino acids, cysteine and phenylalanine included. Of the read, only the CDR3 DNA is kept; its 45 bases are in frame from base 1. The source of this sequence is a man aged 50-60 years in good health. Some clones in this sample may be carry-over from other donors' samples. The source material was peripheral blood mononuclear cells. This chain joins TRBV6-5 to TRBJ1-1, with the D gene uncertain. CDR3 sequence: CASSYSNSGNTEAFF. The DNA sequence is TGTGCCAGCAGTTACTCGAATTCTGGGAACACTGAAGCTTTCTTT.